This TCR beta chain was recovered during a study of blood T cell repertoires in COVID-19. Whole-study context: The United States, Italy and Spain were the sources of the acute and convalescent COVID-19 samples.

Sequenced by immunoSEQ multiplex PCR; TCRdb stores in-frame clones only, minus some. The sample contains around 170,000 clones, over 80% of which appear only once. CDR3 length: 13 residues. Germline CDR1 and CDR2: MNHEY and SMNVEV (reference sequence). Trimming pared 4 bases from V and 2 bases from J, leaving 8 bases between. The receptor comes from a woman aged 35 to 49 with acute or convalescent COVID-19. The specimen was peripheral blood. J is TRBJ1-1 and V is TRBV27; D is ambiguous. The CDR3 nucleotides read TGTGCCAGCAGTTACCAGGCCAACACTGAAGCTTTCTTT. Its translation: CASSYQANTEAFF.